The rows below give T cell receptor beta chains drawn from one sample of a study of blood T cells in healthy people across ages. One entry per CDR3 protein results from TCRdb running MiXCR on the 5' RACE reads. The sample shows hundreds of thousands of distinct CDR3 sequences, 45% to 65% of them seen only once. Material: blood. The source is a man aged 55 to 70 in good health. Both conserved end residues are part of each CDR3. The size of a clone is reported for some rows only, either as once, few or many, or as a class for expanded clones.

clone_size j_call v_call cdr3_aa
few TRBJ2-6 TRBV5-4 CASSLGPPGANVLTF
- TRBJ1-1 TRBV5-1 CASSSFMNTEAFF
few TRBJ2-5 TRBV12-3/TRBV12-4 CASSPSGTGRSETQYF
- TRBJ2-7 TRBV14 CASSRGQAPYEQYF
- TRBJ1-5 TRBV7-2 CASSLAVNSNQPQHF
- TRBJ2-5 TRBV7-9 CASSRQEGTQYF
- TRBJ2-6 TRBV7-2 CASSPYQGTGNVLTF
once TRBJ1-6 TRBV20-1 CSANVQDTGSPLHF
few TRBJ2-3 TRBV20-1 CSAPRRASTDTQYF
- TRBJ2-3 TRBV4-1 CASSQIGTSGPSTDTQYF
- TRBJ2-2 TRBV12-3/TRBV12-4 CASSLQGWDTGELFF
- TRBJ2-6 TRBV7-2 CASSLELTSGANVLTF
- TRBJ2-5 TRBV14 CASSRGLAKETQYF
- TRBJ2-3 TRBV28 CASSLPGPSTDTQYF
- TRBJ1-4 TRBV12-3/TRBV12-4 CASTTMGKDEKLFF
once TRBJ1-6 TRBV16 CASSHRYRGSYNSPLHF
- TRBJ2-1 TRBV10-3 CAISESLLGEQFF
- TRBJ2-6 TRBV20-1 CSARGPAGANVLTF
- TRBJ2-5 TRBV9 CASSGGGYQETQYF
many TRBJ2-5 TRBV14 CASSSRTRTIQETQYF
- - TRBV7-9 CASSLAFEGGEQYF
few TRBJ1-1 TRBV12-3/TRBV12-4 CASTRDRGTEAFF
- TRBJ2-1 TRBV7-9 CASSSTSGGFNEQFF
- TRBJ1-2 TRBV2 CASRTGISLSGYTF
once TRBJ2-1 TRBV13 CASSFEGACNEQFF
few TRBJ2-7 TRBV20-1 CSAIQAGVSYEQYF
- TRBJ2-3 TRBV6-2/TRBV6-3 CASSAIDREVDTQYF
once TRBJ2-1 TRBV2 CASSEPLGIRNEQFF
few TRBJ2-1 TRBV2 CASSLGDKSSYNEQFF
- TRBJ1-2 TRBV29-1 CSVEGRANYGYTF
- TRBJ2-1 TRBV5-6 CASSPGTGDTYNEQFF
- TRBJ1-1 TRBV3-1 CASSQTGSQGAFF
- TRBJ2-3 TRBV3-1 CASSQDPGLATDTQYF
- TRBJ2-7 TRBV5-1 CASSLGGPDTPYEQYF
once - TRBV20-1 CSGGVRVKETQYF
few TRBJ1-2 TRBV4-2 CASSRMDRDGYTF
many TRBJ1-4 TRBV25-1 CASSSRPPGKLFF
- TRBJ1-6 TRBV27 CASNYFGGSDSPLHF
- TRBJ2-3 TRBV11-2 CASSLGTGLTDTQYF
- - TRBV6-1 CASSRTRGPHEQYF